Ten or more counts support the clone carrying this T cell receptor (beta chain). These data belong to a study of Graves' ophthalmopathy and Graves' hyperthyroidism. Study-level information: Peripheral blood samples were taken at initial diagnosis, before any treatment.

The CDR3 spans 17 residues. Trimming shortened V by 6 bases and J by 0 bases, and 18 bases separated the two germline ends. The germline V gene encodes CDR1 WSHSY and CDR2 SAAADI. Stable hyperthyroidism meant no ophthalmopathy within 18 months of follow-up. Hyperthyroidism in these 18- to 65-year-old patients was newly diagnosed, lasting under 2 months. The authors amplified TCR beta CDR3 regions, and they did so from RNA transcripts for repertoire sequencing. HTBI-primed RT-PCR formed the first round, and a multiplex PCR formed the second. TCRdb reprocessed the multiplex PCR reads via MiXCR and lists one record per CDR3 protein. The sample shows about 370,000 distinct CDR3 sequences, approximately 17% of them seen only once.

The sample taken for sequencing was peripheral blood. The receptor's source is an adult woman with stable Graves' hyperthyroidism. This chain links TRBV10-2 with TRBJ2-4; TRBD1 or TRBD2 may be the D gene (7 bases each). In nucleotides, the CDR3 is TGCGCCAGCAGCGAGCTGGGAGGGGGCGTAGCCAAAAACATTCAGTACTTC. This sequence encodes CASSELGGGVAKNIQYF.